Below, one T cell receptor (beta chain) is given with its context. Its recognized antigen is unknown. Base-call qualities are not available, and no considerably larger clone is one nucleotide away. The germline V gene encodes CDR1 SQVTM and CDR2 ANQGSEA. The CDR3 holds 13 amino acids from the cysteine to the phenylalanine. Here the CDR3 DNA is all that survives: 39 bases in frame from base 1. The V and J ends are trimmed by 4 bases and 4 bases, leaving 11 bases between them. The CDR3 regions of human TCRbeta chains were subjected to immunosequencing. The authors' analysis ran thus. Repertoire TCRs were matched against a reference library of SARS-CoV-2-specific TCRs generated with the MIRA antigen-specificity platform. Breadth was defined as the fraction of unique TCRs that were SARS-CoV-2-associated. Depth was defined as the fraction of total T cells that were SARS-CoV-2-associated. Using the MIRA data, each spike-specific TCR was assigned both to the spike region to which the TCR was reactive and to a CD4 or CD8 class. Log10-transformed breadth and depth values were compared by one-way ANOVA with Sidak's multiple comparisons tests. TCRdb stores this immuneACCESS table with in-frame sequences only. Part of the clones is absent; in the studies checked, under half of the shortfall reflects unresolved V genes, and no reason is known for the rest. Clone size and the V and J calls come from that table; the DNA yielded D and trimming. Across this sample there are 95,000 to 150,000 clones, with roughly 92% seen only once. Of the sample, around 1.7% is held by the ten largest clones.

This sample is part of a study of T cell responses to AZD1222 COVID-19 vaccine (dated by TCRdb to the early 2020s). With regard to the full study: AZD1222 recipients given second doses at about 4 weeks or at about 12 weeks were pooled, since spike-specific TCR depth and breadth were not found to differ between the two schedules. TCR sequencing was performed for more than 230 trial participants, of whom around 200 were given two doses of AZD1222 and approximately 26 were given two doses of MenACWY control vaccine. Trial participants were enrolled by age into subgroups of 18-55, 56-69 and 70-plus years, and 148, 28 and 57 TCR-sequenced participants, respectively, were included in these subgroups.

In light of the paper, this sample's time point label describes: baseline before first vaccination. The vaccinee samples were drawn from two UK trials, COV001 and COV002, one of which was a single-blind randomized controlled phase 2/3 trial testing AZD1222 (ChAdOx1 nCoV-19) in healthy adults. For TCRbeta chain sequencing, PBMC samples were collected from trial participants at day 0 and at day 28 after the second dose. What the work shows at the level of the full study, not this receptor alone: CD4 TCRs associated with the vaccine covered the entire spike protein, and the dominant responses were in regions 160-218 and 743-854. After two AZD1222 doses, spike-specific TCR breadth and depth were significantly higher than at day 0 and than in MenACWY recipients. The 56-69-year group was small, and its depth increase did not reach significance, likely because of low power. Because no day 14 peak-response samples were available, the repertoires could be characterized only after the peak T cell response. Participants were mostly white British, with more females than males. The authors suggested clonal diversity may have been underestimated. Conclusions about previously exposed vaccinees are limited because only a handful of AZD1222 recipients were SARS-CoV-2 seropositive at baseline. Reportedly, almost half of the unique spike-specific TCRs recognized epitopes lying outside the regions that are mutated in the B.1.351 and B.1.1.7 variants.

The sequence came from an adult in good health. This chain joins TRBV29-1 to TRBJ1-5, with a weak D call of TRBD1 (5 bases match). Sequencing used peripheral blood, obtained on day 0 of AZD1222 vaccination. The nucleotide sequence is TGCAGCGTTGGCGGGACCAAAAATCAGCCCCAGCATTTT. It translates as CSVGGTKNQPQHF.